The 13 T cell receptor beta chains below were found in one sample sequenced in a study of blood T cell repertoires in COVID-19. Here immunoSEQ multiplex PCR was the method, and the copy in TCRdb shows in-frame clones only, minus some. The sample carries 210,000 or so clones, roughly 87% recorded once. Sequenced material: peripheral blood. These receptor sequences come from a middle-aged man with active or convalescent COVID-19.

The chain links TRBV2 to TRBJ2-1, with D possibly being TRBD1 (6 bases). The CDR3 length is 16 residues. The V gene lost 7 bases and the J gene lost 8 bases, with 24 bases spanning the gap. CDR1 is SNHLY, CDR2 FYNNEI, per germline. The CDR3 nucleotides are TGTGCCAGCAAATTTGAGAACACCCAAACAGGGCATGAGCAGTTCTTC. Its protein is CASKFENTQTGHEQFF.

The rearrangement joins TRBV30 to TRBJ2-3; 7 bases line up with TRBD2. There are 15 residues in the CDR3. V lost 3 bases, J lost 2 bases, and 8 bases stayed unmatched. The germline CDR1 and CDR2 sequences are GTSNPN and SVGIG (reference sequence). The CDR3 protein is CAWRGLAVATDTQYF. The CDR3 bases are TGTGCCTGGAGAGGGCTAGCGGTGGCCACAGATACGCAGTATTTT.

The genes are TRBV9 and TRBJ2-4, with unresolved D. Germline CDR1 and CDR2: SGDLS and YYNGEE. The CDR3 has 13 residues. V dropped 0 bases and J dropped 8 bases, with 9 bases sitting between them. CDR3 bases: TGTGCCAGCAGCGTAGGCAGCGTAGACATTCAGTACTTC. Its translation is CASSVGSVDIQYF.

This rearrangement joins TRBV5-4 to TRBJ1-2; 7 nucleotides match TRBD1. CDR1 is SGHNT and CDR2 is YYREEE in the germline V gene (reference sequence). CDR3 length: 14 residues. Unmatched junction bases numbered 10, after V lost 2 bases and J lost 9 bases. As DNA, the CDR3 is TGTGCCAGCAGCTTCAACAGGGGATCAGATCGCTACACCTTC. Translated: CASSFNRGSDRYTF. The whole variable domain, filled in from reference TRBV5-4 and TRBJ1-2, reads ETGVTQSPTHLIKTRGQQVTLRCSSQSGHNTVSWYQQALGQGPQFIFQYYREEENGRGNFPPRFSGLQFPNYSSELNVNALELDDSALYLCASSFNRGSDRYTFGSGTRLTVV.

V usage is TRBV19 and J usage is TRBJ2-6; TRBD1 matches at 10 bases. CDR3 length: 18 residues. Germline V CDR1 and CDR2: LNHDA, SQIVND (reference sequence). V shed 5 bases, J shed 2 bases, and the junction held 9 bases outside the gene matches. The CDR3 loop is CASSARTGGATGANVLTF. CDR3 nucleotides: TGTGCCAGTAGTGCCCGGACAGGGGGGGCAACTGGGGCCAACGTCCTGACTTTC.

The chain is built from TRBV7-9 and TRBJ2-7, with no clear D. The CDR3 consists of 14 residues. Trimming removed 1 base from V and 2 bases from J, with 9 bases in between. The V gene's germline CDR1 is SEHNR and CDR2 FQNEAQ (reference sequence). CDR3 amino acids: CASSLGSGTYEQYF. CDR3 DNA: TGTGCCAGCAGCTTAGGATCAGGTACCTACGAGCAGTACTTC.

In this sample, this clone turned up a few times. The chain couples TRBV5-1 to TRBJ1-1; 8 positions match TRBD1. In germline, CDR1 is SGHRS, CDR2 YFSETQ. CDR3 size: 15 residues. J was trimmed by 6 bases and V by 2 bases; bases with no gene match: 9. The CDR3 here is CASSFRTGYDAEAFF. The CDR3, as DNA: TGCGCCAGCAGCTTCCGGACAGGGTATGACGCTGAAGCTTTCTTT.

The rearrangement uses TRBV5-4 and TRBJ1-2; no firm D call. The CDR3 runs to 14 residues. CDR1 SGHNT and CDR2 YYREEE come from the germline V gene (reference sequence). Trimming took 3 bases from V and 4 from J, leaving 13 bases between them. CDR3 residues: CASSSLDTIYGYTF. CDR3 DNA sequence: TGTGCCAGCAGCTCCCTGGATACTATCTATGGCTACACCTTC. The whole variable domain, filled in from reference TRBV5-4 and TRBJ1-2, reads ETGVTQSPTHLIKTRGQQVTLRCSSQSGHNTVSWYQQALGQGPQFIFQYYREEENGRGNFPPRFSGLQFPNYSSELNVNALELDDSALYLCASSSLDTIYGYTFGSGTRLTVV.

This chain links TRBV18 with TRBJ1-3, with D maybe TRBD1 (6 bases). CDR1 and CDR2 (germline): KGHSH, LQKENI. This CDR3 has 17 amino acids. The V end lost 4 bases, the J end lost 0 bases, and 16 bases lay between the germline ends. The CDR3 bases are TGTGCCAGCTCACGCGCACCTGGACAGAGCTCTGGAAACACCATATATTTT. Translating gives CASSRAPGQSSGNTIYF.

V and J are TRBV6-5 and TRBJ1-2; maybe TRBD1 (5 bases). CDR3 size: 12 residues. Germline V gene lookup returns CDR1 MNHEY and CDR2 SVGAGI. Trimming cost V 5 bases and J 4 bases, with 8 bases left between them. CDR3 nucleotide sequence: TGTGCCAGCAGTAACAGGCCCTATGGCTACACCTTC. Protein sequence: CASSNRPYGYTF.

The CDR3 protein is CASSESTGNPNTEAFF. The CDR3 DNA is TGCGCCAGCAGTGAGTCGACCGGGAACCCGAACACTGAAGCTTTCTTT. The chain joins TRBV10-1 to TRBJ1-1; D is uncertain. The V gene's germline CDR1 is WNHNN and CDR2 SYGVQD (reference sequence). This CDR3 spans 16 amino acids. V shed 0 bases and J shed 1 base, with 12 bases lying between them.

This clone was observed once. The gene calls are TRBV5-1 and TRBJ2-1; 8 bases agree with TRBD2. The CDR3 is made up of 15 amino acids. V shed 2 bases, J shed 5 bases, and the junction held 6 bases outside the gene matches. Germline V gene lookup returns CDR1 SGHRS and CDR2 YFSETQ. CDR3 residues: CASSLGTSGNNEQFF. The CDR3 DNA follows: TGCGCCAGCAGCTTAGGAACTAGCGGAAACAATGAGCAGTTCTTC.

This rearrangement joins TRBV2 to TRBJ1-5; no firm D call. V was shortened by 6 bases and J by 0 bases, with 6 bases between the two germline ends. The CDR3 is 13 amino acids. Germline V lookup: CDR1 SNHLY, CDR2 FYNNEI. The DNA for the CDR3 is TGTGCCAGCAGAGACTATAGCAATCAGCCCCAGCATTTT. Its translation: CASRDYSNQPQHF.